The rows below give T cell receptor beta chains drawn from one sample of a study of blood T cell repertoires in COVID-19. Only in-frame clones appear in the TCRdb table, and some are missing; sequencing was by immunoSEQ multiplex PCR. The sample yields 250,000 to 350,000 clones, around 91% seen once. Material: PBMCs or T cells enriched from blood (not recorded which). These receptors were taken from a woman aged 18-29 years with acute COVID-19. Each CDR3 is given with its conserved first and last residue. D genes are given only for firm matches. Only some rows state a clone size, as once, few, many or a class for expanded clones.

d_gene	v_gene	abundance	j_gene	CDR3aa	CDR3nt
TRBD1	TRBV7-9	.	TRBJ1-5	CASSLEDRGQHF	TGTGCCAGCAGCTTAGAGGACAGGGGGCAGCATTTT
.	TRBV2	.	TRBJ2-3	CASSGFGDTQYF	TGTGCCAGCAGCGGGTTTGGGGATACGCAGTATTTT
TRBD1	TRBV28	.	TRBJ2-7	CASSRDSSYEQYF	TGTGCCAGCAGTAGGGACAGCTCCTACGAGCAGTACTTC
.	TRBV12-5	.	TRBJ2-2	CASGFDTGELFF	TGTGCTAGTGGTTTCGACACCGGGGAGCTGTTTTTT
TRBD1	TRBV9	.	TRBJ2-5	CASSVGKDRDQETQYF	TGTGCCAGCAGCGTAGGAAAGGACAGGGATCAAGAGACCCAGTACTTC
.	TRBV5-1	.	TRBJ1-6	CASSLDGGIPNSPLHF	TGCGCCAGCAGCTTGGATGGGGGGATCCCTAATTCACCCCTCCACTTT
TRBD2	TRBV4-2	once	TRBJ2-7	CASSRTSSPYEQYF	TGTGCCAGCAGCCGGACTAGCTCTCCCTACGAGCAGTACTTC
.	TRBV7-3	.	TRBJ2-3	CASSPGTSTDTQYF	TGTGCCAGCAGCCCTGGGACTAGCACAGATACGCAGTATTTT
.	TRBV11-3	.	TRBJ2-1	CASSPDTHNEQFF	TGTGCCAGCAGCCCGGACACCCACAATGAGCAGTTCTTC
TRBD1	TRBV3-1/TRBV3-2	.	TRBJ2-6	CASSRQGAGANVLTF	TGTGCCAGCAGCCGACAGGGGGCTGGGGCCAACGTCCTGACTTTC
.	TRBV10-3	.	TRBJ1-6	CAIRGSNSPLHF	TGTGCCATCAGGGGCAGTAATTCACCCCTCCACTTT
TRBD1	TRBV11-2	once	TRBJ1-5	CASSLGTGVNQPQHF	TGTGCCAGCAGCTTAGGGACAGGGGTCAATCAGCCCCAGCATTTT
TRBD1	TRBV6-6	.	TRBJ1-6	CASTLQTGTGASPLHF	TGTGCCAGCACCCTTCAGACGGGGACAGGGGCTTCCCCCCTCCACTTT
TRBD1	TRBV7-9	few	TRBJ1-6	CASSTTGDGWSPLHF	TGTGCCAGCAGCACGACAGGGGATGGATGGTCACCCCTCCACTTT
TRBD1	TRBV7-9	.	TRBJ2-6	CASIPRPGTGFAGANVLTF	TGTGCCAGCATACCCCGTCCCGGGACAGGGTTTGCTGGGGCCAACGTCCTGACTTTC
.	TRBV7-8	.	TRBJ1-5	CASSLAVHIGFGNQPQHF	TGTGCCAGCAGCTTAGCCGTACATATTGGTTTCGGCAATCAGCCCCAGCATTTT
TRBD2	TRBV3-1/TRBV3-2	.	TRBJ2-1	CASSQRLADYNEQFF	TGTGCCAGCAGCCAGCGGCTAGCGGATTACAATGAGCAGTTCTTC
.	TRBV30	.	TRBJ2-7	CAWSLGLSAHEQYF	TGTGCCTGGAGTTTGGGACTGTCCGCCCACGAGCAGTACTTC
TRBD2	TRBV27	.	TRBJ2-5	CASSRTSGQETQYF	TGTGCCAGCAGTAGGACTAGCGGACAAGAGACCCAGTACTTC
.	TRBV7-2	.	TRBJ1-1	CASSRGPNTEAFF	TGTGCCAGCAGCAGGGGCCCCAACACTGAAGCTTTCTTT
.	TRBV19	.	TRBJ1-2	CASRPGLYGYTF	TGTGCCAGTAGGCCGGGACTGTATGGCTACACCTTC
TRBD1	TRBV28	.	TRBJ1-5	CASSIGGYSNQPQHF	TGTGCCAGCAGCATAGGGGGCTATAGCAATCAGCCCCAGCATTTT
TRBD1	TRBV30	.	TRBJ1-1	CAWSGRGLSTSNTEAFF	TGTGCCTGGAGCGGAAGGGGGCTCTCCACCTCGAACACTGAAGCTTTCTTT
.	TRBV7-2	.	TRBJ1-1	CASSSSRVNTEAFF	TGTGCCAGCAGCTCATCCAGGGTGAACACTGAAGCTTTCTTT
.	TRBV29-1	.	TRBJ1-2	CSVAREVTDGYTF	TGCAGCGTAGCCAGGGAGGTGACGGATGGCTACACCTTC
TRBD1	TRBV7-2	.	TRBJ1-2	CASSLAHRGAYGYTF	TGTGCCAGCAGCTTAGCCCACAGGGGAGCCTATGGCTACACCTTC
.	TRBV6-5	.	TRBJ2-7	CASSRTALSYEQYF	TGTGCCAGCAGTCGGACAGCTCTCTCCTACGAGCAGTACTTC
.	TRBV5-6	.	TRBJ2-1	CASSLDPFYEQFF	TGTGCCAGCAGCTTGGATCCCTTCTATGAGCAGTTCTTC
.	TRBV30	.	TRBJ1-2	CARGGGKGYGYTF	TGTGCCCGAGGGGGGGGCAAGGGCTATGGCTACACCTTC
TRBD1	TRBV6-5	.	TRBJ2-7	CASSLVGQGYHEQYF	TGTGCCAGCAGTTTAGTGGGACAGGGTTACCACGAGCAGTACTTC
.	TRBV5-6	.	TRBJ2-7	CASSAGLYEQYF	TGTGCCAGCAGCGCCGGACTCTACGAGCAGTACTTC
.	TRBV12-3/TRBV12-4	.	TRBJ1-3	CASSPGNTIYF	TGTGCCAGCAGCCCGGGAAACACCATATATTTT
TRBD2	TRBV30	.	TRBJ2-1	CAWCGLAGGINEQFF	TGTGCCTGGTGCGGCCTAGCGGGAGGGATAAATGAGCAGTTCTTC
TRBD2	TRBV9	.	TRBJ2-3	CASSVASGSADTQYF	TGTGCCAGCAGCGTAGCTAGCGGGAGTGCAGATACGCAGTATTTT
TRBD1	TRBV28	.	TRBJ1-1	CASRSGTGKRDTEAFF	TGTGCCAGCAGGTCCGGGACAGGGAAAAGGGACACTGAAGCTTTCTTT
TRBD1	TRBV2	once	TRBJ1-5	CASRSGQGAKSQHF	TGTGCCAGCAGAAGTGGACAGGGGGCAAAGTCCCAGCATTTT
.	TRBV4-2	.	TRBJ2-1	CASSQDNGEQFF	TGTGCCAGCAGCCAAGATAACGGGGAGCAGTTCTTC
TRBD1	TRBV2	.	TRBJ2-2	CAQGVGNTGELFF	TGTGCCCAGGGGGTAGGGAACACCGGGGAGCTGTTTTTT
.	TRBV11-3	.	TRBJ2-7	CASSLGHDYEQYF	TGTGCCAGCAGCTTGGGACACGACTACGAGCAGTACTTC
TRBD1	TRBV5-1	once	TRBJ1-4	CASSWDRVEEKLFF	TGCGCCAGCAGCTGGGACAGGGTCGAGGAAAAACTGTTTTTT
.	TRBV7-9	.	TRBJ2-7	CASSSISQGVEQYF	TGTGCCAGCAGCTCGATTAGTCAGGGTGTGGAGCAGTACTTC
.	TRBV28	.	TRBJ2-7	CASSSTGTPSYEQYF	TGTGCCAGCAGTTCCACCGGGACACCCTCCTACGAGCAGTACTTC
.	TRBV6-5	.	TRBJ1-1	CASSYGRNTEAFF	TGTGCCAGCAGTTATGGGAGGAACACTGAAGCTTTCTTT
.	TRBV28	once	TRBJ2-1	CASAGRHYNEQFF	TGTGCCAGCGCGGGCCGACACTACAATGAGCAGTTCTTC
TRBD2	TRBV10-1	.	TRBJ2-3	CASSVEASGPTHTQYF	TGCGCCAGCAGTGTAGAGGCTAGCGGGCCCACTCATACGCAGTATTTT